The clone carrying this T cell receptor (beta chain) was recorded many times. Its antigen remains unidentified. The data derive from a study of T-cell reconstitution after alpha-beta-depleted transplantation in children. General study findings and limits: It was newly produced T cells that mostly accounted for T-cell counts and diversity one year after transplant.

The authors prepared the TCRbeta library with unique molecular identifiers. TCRdb recomputed calls from the PCR reads with MiXCR, one row per CDR3 protein. This sample has 450,000 to 600,000 distinct CDR3 sequences, with about 11% found just once. V dropped 6 bases and J dropped 11; count of bases not matched to a gene: 10. CDR3 length: 12 residues. The genes are TRBV12-3 or TRBV12-4 and TRBJ2-7; 7 bases line up with TRBD2. This receptor was identified in a child aged 2 to 9 with inherited bone marrow failure, due to receive a stem cell transplant. Material: PBMCs, obtained before TCRalphabeta/CD19-depleted stem cell transplant. Written as DNA, the CDR3 is TGTGCCAGCAGCTTAAAGCGGGAAGGGAAGTACTTC. It specifies CASSLKREGKYF.